These 10 T cell receptor beta chains were all obtained from the same sample, sequenced in a study of CD4 and CD8 cells across lung adenocarcinoma regions. TCRdb reprocessed the PCR reads with MiXCR, giving one entry per CDR3 protein. The sample yields about 8,700 distinct CDR3 sequences, 50% seen once. The sample consisted of CD8+ T cells from the margin of a lung tumor. The receptors here all came from a female donor with lung adenocarcinoma. The CD4 and CD8 labels of this study may be unreliable.

The chain links TRBV6-1 to TRBJ1-2, with D tentatively TRBD1 (6 bases). Germline V gene data show CDR1 as MNHNS and CDR2 as SASEGT. V was cut by 7 bases and J by 7 bases, with 28 bases left in between. The length of the CDR3 is 17 residues. The CDR3 coding sequence is TGTGCCAGCACCAAAAGTTTGGGGGGCGCGAAAGGGGCTGGCTACACCTTC. This sequence encodes CASTKSLGGAKGAGYTF.

This chain uses TRBV7-2 with TRBJ2-1; 8 nucleotides agree with TRBD2. V dropped 6 bases and J dropped 7; count of bases not matched to a gene: 8. The V gene's germline CDR1 is SGHTA and CDR2 FQGNSA. The CDR3 is 14 residues long. CDR3 nucleotides: TGTGCCAGCAGTATCGGGACTAGGGTAAATGAGCAGTTCTTC. Translating gives CASSIGTRVNEQFF. The full variable domain, in which reference TRBV7-2 and TRBJ2-1 provide the parts outside the CDR3, is GAGVSQSPSNKVTEKGKDVELRCDPISGHTALYWYRQSLGQGLEFLIYFQGNSAPDKSGLPSDRFSAERTGGSVSTLTIQRTQQEDSAVYLCASSIGTRVNEQFFGPGTRLTVL.

This clonotype showed up many times. This chain uses TRBV14 with TRBJ2-6, with D possibly being TRBD1 or TRBD2 (5 bases each). V was shortened by 1 base and J by 1 base, with 8 bases between the two germline ends. Per germline, CDR1 SGHDN and CDR2 FVKESK. The CDR3 is 16 amino acids. The CDR3, as DNA: TGTGCCAGCAGCCAAGGGGGGTTTTCTGGGGCCAACGTCCTGACTTTC. The encoded protein is CASSQGGFSGANVLTF. The full variable domain, completed using reference TRBV14 and TRBJ2-6, is EAGVTQFPSHSVIEKGQTVTLRCDPISGHDNLYWYRRVMGKEIKFLLHFVKESKQDESGMPNNRFLAERTGGTYSTLKVQPAELEDSGVYFCASSQGGFSGANVLTFGAGSRLTVL.

This clonotype was recorded a few times. The genes are TRBV7-2 and TRBJ2-5, with D perhaps matching TRBD1 (6 bases). Gene TRBJ2-7 matches the end of the DNA better, so the J call may be wrong. Germline V gives CDR1 SGHTA, CDR2 FQGNSA. The CDR3 extends over 13 amino acids. The DNA for the CDR3 is TGTGCCAGCAGCGTTCGTCAGGGGTACGAGCAGTACTTC. This encodes CASSVRQGYEQYF.

As for this clonotype: Mismatch with germline at one junction end may stem from a read error. The V and J genes are TRBV27 and TRBJ2-3, with TRBD1 as a possible D gene (5 bases). The CDR3 consists of 11 residues. Germline assignment: CDR1 MNHEY and CDR2 SMNVEV (reference sequence). CDR3 in DNA: TGTGGGGGCGGTCACCAAGAGACGCAGTACTTT. Translation: CGGGHQETQYF.

For this clonotype: At one boundary the junction diverges from the germline segment, which might be a read error. The rearrangement links TRBV10-3 to TRBJ2-2, with D hard to call. The V gene's germline CDR1 is ENHRY and CDR2 SYGVKD. This CDR3 has 15 residues. This chain's CDR3 is CALGRQAVSTDALYF. In DNA form, the CDR3 reads TGTGCCCTGGGCCGCCAGGCTGTGAGCACCGATGCGCTGTATTTT.

This clonotype is large in the sample. J is TRBJ2-1 and V is TRBV6-1; D is undetermined. The CDR3 consists of 13 residues. V lost 2 bases to trimming and J lost 8 bases, with 10 bases between them. Germline V CDR1 and CDR2: MNHNS, SASEGT. DNA for the CDR3: TGTGCCAGCAGTGAAATCAGGATCGATGAGCAGTTCTTC. Amino acids: CASSEIRIDEQFF.

CDR3 in amino acids: CSARRQLNTEAFF. In DNA form, the CDR3 reads TGCAGTGCTAGAAGACAGCTAAACACTGAAGCTTTCTTT. The gene calls are TRBV20-1 and TRBJ1-1, with a possible D match to TRBD1 (5 bases). The germline CDR1 and CDR2 sequences are DFQATT and SNEGSKA (reference sequence). The CDR3 is 13 amino acids. Between the trimmed V and J ends, which lost 2 bases and 2 bases, there was a span of 9 bases.

This clonotype was counted a few times. The chain recombines TRBV4-2 with TRBJ2-3; unclear D gene. Trimming removed 0 bases from V and 3 bases from J, with 10 bases in between. Germline V lookup: CDR1 LGHNA, CDR2 YNFKEQ. CDR3 length equals 15 residues. The CDR3 DNA sequence: TGTGCCAGCAGCCAAGATAAACTGGAAACAGATACGCAGTATTTT. It specifies CASSQDKLETDTQYF.

Worth noting for this clonotype: The germline gene is not matched at one end of the junction; a read error may be the cause. The rearrangement joins TRBV10-2 to TRBJ2-3; possibly TRBD2 for D (5 bases). The J call may be in error: the DNA end matches TRBJ2-7 better. The CDR3 contains 14 residues. Germline V gene lookup returns CDR1 WSHSY and CDR2 SAAADI. The DNA of the CDR3 is TGCGCCGGCAGGAGGCTGGGAAGCACAGATACGCAGTACTTC. It specifies CAGRRLGSTDTQYF.